Shown below are 30 T cell receptor beta chains from a single sample sequenced in a study of TIL therapy for anti-PD-1-resistant metastatic lung cancer. Time point denoted: pre-treatment sample, taken before nivolumab and TIL therapy. This was the immunoSEQ v3 assay. Using immunoSEQ multiplex PCR, the repertoire was profiled, and TCRdb retains in-frame clones only, with some absent. The table has tens of thousands of clones, 70% to 75% seen once. The sample in question was blood, obtained at baseline. These receptors all come from a person aged 25-85 years with non-small cell lung cancer.

This clone was found a few times. The chain is built from TRBV15 and TRBJ2-4, with a tentative D call TRBD2 (5 bases). The CDR3 contains 15 residues. V shed 7 bases and J shed 1 base, with 14 bases lying between them. CDR1 and CDR2 (germline): LNHNV, YYDKDF (reference sequence). CDR3 loop: CATKPFGGAKNIQYF. As DNA, the CDR3 is TGTGCCACCAAGCCGTTTGGAGGTGCCAAAAACATTCAGTACTTC.

This chain uses TRBV5-4 with TRBJ1-6; D is ambiguous. Germline loops: CDR1 SGHNT, CDR2 YYREEE (reference sequence). V gave up 4 bases and J gave up 8 bases, with 10 bases separating them. This CDR3 comprises 13 residues. CDR3 loop: CASSQPQDSPLHF. The CDR3 DNA reads TGTGCCAGCAGCCAGCCCCAGGATTCACCCCTCCACTTT.

This chain connects TRBV9 to TRBJ2-7; TRBD2 might be the D (6 bases). Trimming left V 4 bases short and J 3 bases short, with 20 bases between. The CDR3 runs 16 residues. Looked up from germline, CDR1 is SGDLS and CDR2 is YYNGEE. In nucleotides, the CDR3 is TGTGCCAGCAGCCCTTCCCTGGACGGGGGACTCTACGAGCAGTACTTC. It yields the protein CASSPSLDGGLYEQYF.

This clone was counted a single time. The J gene is TRBJ1-6, the V gene TRBV4-3, with D possibly TRBD1 on 5 matching bases. CDR1 is LGHNA and CDR2 is YSLEER in the germline V gene. The CDR3 loop spans 16 amino acids. Trimming left V 1 base short and J 10 bases short, with 17 bases between. The CDR3 sequence: CASSQGGVAGPSPLHF. The CDR3 DNA sequence: TGCGCCAGCAGCCAAGGGGGCGTGGCAGGGCCATCACCCCTCCACTTT.

In this sample, this clone turned up once. This chain uses TRBV11-2 with TRBJ2-3; 9 bases are a match to TRBD2. Germline CDR1 and CDR2: SGHAT and FQNNGV. J lost 3 bases, V lost 5 bases, and 9 bases had no gene match. This CDR3 has 16 amino acids. The CDR3 DNA follows: TGTGCCAGCAGCCCCCTGCGGGAGGGCCGAACAGATACGCAGTATTTT. Its protein is CASSPLREGRTDTQYF.

This clone has more than one count but fewer than ten. The J gene is TRBJ2-7, the V gene TRBV4-1; D unclear. The CDR3 consists of 18 residues. The germline CDR1 and CDR2 sequences are MGHRA and YSYEKL. The ends were cut back, 4 bases at V and 2 bases at J, with 24 bases in the middle. CDR3 region: CASSPRLNPRAGTYEQYF. CDR3 coding DNA: TGCGCCAGCAGCCCCCGATTAAACCCCCGGGCAGGAACCTACGAGCAGTACTTC.

The chain joins TRBV14 to TRBJ1-2, with 7 positions matching TRBD1. This CDR3 has 15 residues. V trimming: 1 base; J trimming: 5 bases; junction bases outside the gene matches: 7. Germline CDR1 and CDR2: SGHDN and FVKESK. Here the CDR3 reads CASSQGGTALYGYTF. The CDR3 region has the DNA TGTGCCAGCAGCCAAGGGGGGACAGCCTTATATGGCTACACCTTC. Combining the CDR3 with reference TRBV14 and TRBJ1-2 gives the whole variable domain EAGVTQFPSHSVIEKGQTVTLRCDPISGHDNLYWYRRVMGKEIKFLLHFVKESKQDESGMPNNRFLAERTGGTYSTLKVQPAELEDSGVYFCASSQGGTALYGYTFGSGTRLTVV.

The chain links TRBV5-1 to TRBJ1-2, with a possible D match to TRBD1 (6 bases). The CDR3 contains 14 residues. Germline V gene sequence: CDR1 SGHRS, CDR2 YFSETQ. The ends were cut back, 0 bases at V and 7 bases at J, with 13 bases in the middle. This CDR3 is CASSLAPGEGGYTF. CDR3 nucleotides: TGCGCCAGCAGCTTGGCCCCAGGGGAAGGTGGCTACACCTTC.

V and J are TRBV19 and TRBJ2-5; no clear D. V lost 4 bases and J 4 bases, leaving 13 bases between the germline ends. Germline V CDR1 and CDR2: LNHDA, SQIVND (reference sequence). CDR3 length: 14 residues. CDR3 DNA: TGTGCCAGTAGTACCCGTCAAGTTATAGAGACCCAGTACTTC. Translated, it gives CASSTRQVIETQYF.

The V and J genes are TRBV7-2 and TRBJ1-1; 7 positions match TRBD1. The CDR3 spans 14 residues. J was trimmed by 4 bases and V by 6 bases; bases with no gene match: 8. Germline V gene lookup returns CDR1 SGHTA and CDR2 FQGNSA. The CDR3 DNA is TGTGCCAGCAGTCTTTCAGGGGGAAGCACTGAAGCTTTCTTT. Translating it yields CASSLSGGSTEAFF. Based on the CDR3 plus reference TRBV7-2 and TRBJ1-1, the full variable domain is GAGVSQSPSNKVTEKGKDVELRCDPISGHTALYWYRQSLGQGLEFLIYFQGNSAPDKSGLPSDRFSAERTGGSVSTLTIQRTQQEDSAVYLCASSLSGGSTEAFFGQGTRLTVV.

The chain links TRBV7-6 to TRBJ2-2; TRBD2 is a possible D gene (6 bases). Germline values: CDR1 SGHVS, CDR2 FNYEAQ. V was cut by 5 bases and J by 2 bases, with 15 bases left in between. The CDR3 is 16 amino acids. In nucleotides, the CDR3 is TGTGCCAGCAGCAGCCGGGACTGGGTTAACACCGGGGAGCTGTTTTTT. Protein sequence: CASSSRDWVNTGELFF. Supplemented by reference TRBV7-6 and TRBJ2-2, the full variable domain reads GAGVSQSPRYKVTKRGQDVALRCDPISGHVSLYWYRQALGQGPEFLTYFNYEAQQDKSGLPNDRFSAERPEGSISTLTIQRTEQRDSAMYRCASSSRDWVNTGELFFGEGSRLTVL.

The rearrangement links TRBV5-6 to TRBJ2-2; D unresolved. This CDR3 is 15 amino acids long. Trimming pared 0 bases from V and 4 bases from J, leaving 10 bases between. Germline loops: CDR1 SGHDT, CDR2 YYEEEE. CDR3 DNA sequence: TGTGCCAGCAGCTTGGTTCCGGGTGCCACCGGGGAGCTGTTTTTT. It yields the protein CASSLVPGATGELFF.

This clone occurred once. V usage is TRBV9 and J usage is TRBJ2-3; D not certain. This CDR3 comprises 14 residues. Trimming left V 0 bases short and J 0 bases short, with 5 bases between. Germline-derived CDR1 and CDR2 are SGDLS and YYNGEE. CDR3 sequence reads: CASSVAVSTDTQYF. CDR3 DNA: TGTGCCAGCAGCGTAGCGGTTAGCACAGATACGCAGTATTTT.

The chain employs TRBV7-8 and TRBJ2-5, with TRBD2 matching over 13 bases. Germline assignment: CDR1 SGHVS and CDR2 FQNEAQ. The CDR3 is 17 residues long. The V segment lost 0 bases and the J segment 2 bases; nucleotides outside the gene matches: 3. This CDR3 is CASSLAGTSGTQETQYF. The CDR3 DNA follows: TGTGCCAGCAGCTTAGCTGGGACTAGCGGGACTCAAGAGACCCAGTACTTC.

The chain combines TRBV4-2 with TRBJ1-1, with D maybe TRBD1 (5 bases). CDR3 length equals 16 residues. Trimming shortened V by 2 bases and J by 0 bases, and 13 bases separated the two germline ends. The germline CDR1 and CDR2 sequences are LGHNA and YNFKEQ. The CDR3 bases are TGTGCCAGCAGCCAACTAGGAGACAGCCTGAACACTGAAGCTTTCTTT. Translated: CASSQLGDSLNTEAFF.

The rearrangement uses TRBV15 and TRBJ2-1; D might be TRBD2 (5 bases). This CDR3 spans 17 amino acids. V lost 1 base and J 6 bases, leaving 19 bases between the germline ends. Germline V lookup: CDR1 LNHNV, CDR2 YYDKDF (reference sequence). CDR3 loop: CATSRAFFPEGGNEQFF. CDR3 DNA: TGTGCCACCAGCAGAGCTTTTTTCCCGGAAGGAGGCAATGAGCAGTTCTTC.

J is TRBJ1-2 and V is TRBV2; D perhaps matches TRBD1 (6 bases). Germline values: CDR1 SNHLY, CDR2 FYNNEI. The CDR3 loop spans 12 amino acids. Trimming pared 6 bases from V and 1 base from J, leaving 6 bases between. CDR3 sequence: CASRGGNYGYTF. The CDR3 coding sequence is TGTGCCAGCAGAGGGGGTAACTATGGCTACACCTTC.

Only a few counts were recorded for this clone. The gene calls are TRBV27 and TRBJ1-2; D is possibly TRBD1 (5 bases). Trimming took 5 bases from V and 4 from J, leaving 11 bases between them. Per germline, CDR1 MNHEY and CDR2 SMNVEV (reference sequence). This CDR3 is built from 13 residues. CDR3 bases: TGTGCCAGCAGTACCCGGGACGGCTATGGCTACACCTTC. Protein sequence: CASSTRDGYGYTF.

This clone was seen a single time. The CDR3 region is CASSYLSTDTQYF. CDR3 DNA sequence: TGTGCCAGCAGTTACCTTAGCACAGATACGCAGTATTTT. This rearrangement joins TRBV6-7 to TRBJ2-3; D gene uncertain. TRBV6-7 is an open reading frame whose function is uncertain. This CDR3 region has 13 residues. The germline V and J ends were trimmed by 2 bases and 0 bases, with 3 bases remaining between them.

The rearrangement joins TRBV18 to TRBJ2-7, with 9 bases fitting TRBD1. The CDR3 runs to 15 residues. In germline, CDR1 is KGHSH, CDR2 LQKENI. V gave up 2 bases and J gave up 0 bases; unmatched junction bases: 2. The CDR3 loop reads CASSPGTGSSYEQYF. The DNA for the CDR3 is TGTGCCAGCTCACCAGGGACAGGGAGCTCCTACGAGCAGTACTTC.

This clone has a single count. The gene calls are TRBV21-1 and TRBJ2-7; TRBD2 is the table's D call and was not checked against the DNA. TRBV21-1 is flagged as a pseudogene. CDR3 size: 15 residues. The CDR3 nucleotides read TGTGCCAGCAGCACTCGAGTACTTTTCTTCTACGAGCAGTACTTC. Encoded protein: CASSTRVLFFYEQYF.

This chain joins TRBV9 and TRBJ2-1; D possibly corresponds to TRBD2 (5 bases). Germline values: CDR1 SGDLS, CDR2 YYNGEE. Trimming left V 0 bases short and J 3 bases short, with 7 bases between. The CDR3 length is 14 residues. The CDR3 is CASSVAGNYNEQFF. DNA of the CDR3: TGTGCCAGCAGCGTAGCCGGGAACTACAATGAGCAGTTCTTC.

The CDR3 spells CASSRTGGISEAFF. As DNA, the CDR3 is TGTGCCAGCAGTCGGACAGGGGGAATCTCTGAAGCTTTCTTT. J is TRBJ1-1 and V is TRBV6-5; 10 bases map to TRBD1. With 5 bases clipped from V and 6 bases from J, the junction kept 6 bases outside the gene matches. The length of the CDR3 is 14 residues. Germline V lookup: CDR1 MNHEY, CDR2 SVGAGI.

The chain carries TRBV5-1 and TRBJ1-1; D uncertain. CDR1 SGHRS and CDR2 YFSETQ come from the germline V gene. The CDR3 contains 17 residues. V dropped 1 base and J dropped 0 bases, with 16 bases sitting between them. This CDR3 reads CASSLLGSLSLNTEAFF. The DNA for the CDR3 is TGCGCCAGCAGCTTGTTAGGTTCCCTTTCCCTGAACACTGAAGCTTTCTTT.

This clone showed up just a few times. The V gene is TRBV7-2, the J gene TRBJ1-5; D is undetermined. Germline assignment: CDR1 SGHTA and CDR2 FQGNSA. V shed 1 base and J shed 4 bases, with 11 bases lying between them. This CDR3 is 15 amino acids long. The CDR3 DNA follows: TGTGCCAGCAGCTTAGATTCTCTGGGGAATCAGCCCCAGCATTTT. Its translation is CASSLDSLGNQPQHF.

V usage is TRBV7-9 and J usage is TRBJ1-2; a weak D match, TRBD1 (5 bases). V was clipped by 2 bases and J by 6 bases, with 16 bases between them. The CDR3 runs to 15 residues. CDR1 is SEHNR and CDR2 is FQNEAQ in the germline V gene (reference sequence). Here the CDR3 reads CASSLLGGALDGYTF. CDR3 nucleotide sequence: TGTGCCAGCAGCTTATTAGGAGGGGCCTTGGATGGCTACACCTTC.

V usage is TRBV9 and J usage is TRBJ2-4, with D unresolved. Germline V gene lookup returns CDR1 SGDLS and CDR2 YYNGEE. Trimming removed 0 bases at V and 14 bases at J, with 15 bases between. The CDR3 has 13 residues. The CDR3 here is CASSVGAASPEYF. The CDR3 nucleotides read TGTGCCAGCAGCGTAGGGGCAGCCTCCCCTGAGTACTTC.

The chain links TRBV9 to TRBJ1-2; TRBD1 matches 8 bases. The germline V gene has CDR1 SGDLS and CDR2 YYNGEE. Unmatched junction bases numbered 7, after V lost 0 bases and J lost 6 bases. CDR3 length: 15 amino acids. The CDR3 coding sequence is TGTGCCAGCAGCGTAGGAGTTCAGGGGGCGAATGGCTACACCTTC. As protein: CASSVGVQGANGYTF.

The chain uses TRBV28 and TRBJ1-3; D is unclear. The CDR3 covers 14 residues. V was shortened by 3 bases and J by 2 bases, with 8 bases between the two germline ends. Germline CDR1 and CDR2: MDHEN and SYDVKM. The CDR3 here is CASSFRGPGNTIYF. The CDR3 DNA reads TGTGCCAGCAGTTTCCGGGGTCCTGGAAACACCATATATTTT.

The chain has TRBV11-2 and TRBJ1-3; D not resolved. The CDR3 has 13 amino acids. Trimming left V 1 base short and J 2 bases short, with 3 bases between. Germline-derived CDR1 and CDR2 are SGHAT and FQNNGV. As DNA, the CDR3 is TGTGCCAGCAGCTTAGTTGCTGGAAACACCATATATTTT. It encodes CASSLVAGNTIYF. Full variable domain (missing parts from reference TRBV11-2 and TRBJ1-3): EAGVAQSPRYKIIEKRQSVAFWCNPISGHATLYWYQQILGQGPKLLIQFQNNGVVDDSQLPKDRFSAERLKGVDSTLKIQPAKLEDSAVYLCASSLVAGNTIYFGEGSWLTVV.